A single TCR beta chain is shown here with its context. Its antigen is unidentified. The CDR3 sequence is 17 residues long. Trimming took off 5 bases at V and 4 bases at J, with 20 bases between the two ends. Germline values: CDR1 SGHTA, CDR2 FQGTGA. This entry is derived from a study of cytomegalovirus exposure and HLA in healthy donors. Study-wide results and limits: The tendency of first-cohort TCR clusters to co-occur in the 120 validation repertoires was the finding of a later analysis.

Clones were read by immunoSEQ multiplex PCR, and TCRdb kept only the in-frame ones, dropping some. The table includes 300,000 to 450,000 clones, 86% detected once. The specimen sequenced was PBMCs. This clonotype was obtained from a woman aged 18 to 35 in good health and CMV-seronegative. V usage is TRBV7-3 and J usage is TRBJ2-2, with a tentative D call TRBD2 (6 bases). This CDR3 reads CASSPAGARSGTGELFF. CDR3 nucleotides: TGTGCCAGCAGCCCAGCGGGTGCTAGGTCTGGCACCGGGGAGCTGTTTTTT. The variable domain in full, with the rest retrieved from reference TRBV7-3 and TRBJ2-2, is GAGVSQTPSNKVTEKGKYVELRCDPISGHTALYWYRQSLGQGPEFLIYFQGTGAADDSGLPNDRFFAVRPEGSVSTLKIQRTERGDSAVYLCASSPAGARSGTGELFFGEGSRLTVL.